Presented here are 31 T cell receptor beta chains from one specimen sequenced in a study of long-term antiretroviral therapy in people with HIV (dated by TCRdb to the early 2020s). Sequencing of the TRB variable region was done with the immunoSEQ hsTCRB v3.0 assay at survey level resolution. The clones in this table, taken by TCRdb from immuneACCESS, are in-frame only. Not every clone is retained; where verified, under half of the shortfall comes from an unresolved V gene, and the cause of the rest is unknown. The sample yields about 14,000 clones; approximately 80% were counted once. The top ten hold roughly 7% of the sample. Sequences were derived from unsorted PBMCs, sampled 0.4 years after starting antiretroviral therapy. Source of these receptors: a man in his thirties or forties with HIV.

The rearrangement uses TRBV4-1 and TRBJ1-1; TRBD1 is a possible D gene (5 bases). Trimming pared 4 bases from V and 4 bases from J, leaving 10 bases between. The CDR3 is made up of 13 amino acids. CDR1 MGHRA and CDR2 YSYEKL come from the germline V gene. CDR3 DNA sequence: TGCGCCAGCAGCCTCCAGGGTGGCACTGAAGCTTTCTTT. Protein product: CASSLQGGTEAFF.

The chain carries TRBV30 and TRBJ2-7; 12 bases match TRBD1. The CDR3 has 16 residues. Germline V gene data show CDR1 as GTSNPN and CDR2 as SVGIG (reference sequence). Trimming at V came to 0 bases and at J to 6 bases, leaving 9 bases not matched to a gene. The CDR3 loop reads CAWSVLRDRGRREQYF. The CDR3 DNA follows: TGTGCCTGGAGTGTACTCCGGGACAGGGGGCGTCGCGAGCAGTACTTC.

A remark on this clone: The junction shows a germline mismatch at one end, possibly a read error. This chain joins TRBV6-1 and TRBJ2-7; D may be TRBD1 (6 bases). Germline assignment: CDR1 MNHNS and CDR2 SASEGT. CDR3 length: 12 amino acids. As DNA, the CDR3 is TGTGCCTGCAGCAGGGGCAATTACGAGCAGTACTTC. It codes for CACSRGNYEQYF.

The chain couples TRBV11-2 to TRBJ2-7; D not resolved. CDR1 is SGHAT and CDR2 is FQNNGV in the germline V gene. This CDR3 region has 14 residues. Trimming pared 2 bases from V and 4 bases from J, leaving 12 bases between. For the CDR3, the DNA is TGTGCCAGCAGCTTAAAGGCCGGTGGGTACGAGCAGTACTTC. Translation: CASSLKAGGYEQYF. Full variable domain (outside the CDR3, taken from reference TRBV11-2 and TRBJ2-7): EAGVAQSPRYKIIEKRQSVAFWCNPISGHATLYWYQQILGQGPKLLIQFQNNGVVDDSQLPKDRFSAERLKGVDSTLKIQPAKLEDSAVYLCASSLKAGGYEQYFGPGTRLTVT.

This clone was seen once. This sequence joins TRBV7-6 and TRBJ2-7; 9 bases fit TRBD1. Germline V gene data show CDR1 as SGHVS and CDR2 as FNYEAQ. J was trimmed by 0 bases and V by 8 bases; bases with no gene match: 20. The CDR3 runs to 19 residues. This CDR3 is CASGTSRDRADRSSYEQYF. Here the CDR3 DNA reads TGTGCCAGCGGAACCTCTCGGGACAGGGCGGATCGGAGCTCCTACGAGCAGTACTTC.

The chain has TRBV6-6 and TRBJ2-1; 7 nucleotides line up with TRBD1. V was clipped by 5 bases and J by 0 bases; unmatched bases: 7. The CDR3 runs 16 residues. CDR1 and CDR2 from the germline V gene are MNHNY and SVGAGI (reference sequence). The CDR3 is CASSQRQGSSYNEQFF. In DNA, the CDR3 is TGTGCCAGCAGTCAACGACAGGGTAGCTCCTACAATGAGCAGTTCTTC.

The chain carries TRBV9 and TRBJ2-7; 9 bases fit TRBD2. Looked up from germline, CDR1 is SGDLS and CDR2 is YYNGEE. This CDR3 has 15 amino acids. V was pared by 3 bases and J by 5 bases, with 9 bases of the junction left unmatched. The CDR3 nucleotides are TGTGCCAGCAGCGCAGCCGGGACTAGCATGAACGAGCAGTACTTC. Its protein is CASSAAGTSMNEQYF.

The CDR3 loop is CASSVGRAGQPQHF. DNA for the CDR3: TGTGCCAGCAGCGTAGGGCGTGCGGGGCAGCCCCAGCATTTT. The J gene is TRBJ1-5, the V gene TRBV9; D remains unclear. The germline CDR1 and CDR2 sequences are SGDLS and YYNGEE. Trimming shortened V by 0 bases and J by 7 bases, and 11 bases separated the two germline ends. The CDR3 sequence is 14 residues long.

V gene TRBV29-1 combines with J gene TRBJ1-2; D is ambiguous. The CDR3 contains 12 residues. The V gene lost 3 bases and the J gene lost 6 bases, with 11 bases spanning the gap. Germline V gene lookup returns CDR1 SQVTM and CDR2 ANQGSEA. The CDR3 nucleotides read TGCAGCGTTGATCTGGATTTTCATGGCTACACCTTC. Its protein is CSVDLDFHGYTF.

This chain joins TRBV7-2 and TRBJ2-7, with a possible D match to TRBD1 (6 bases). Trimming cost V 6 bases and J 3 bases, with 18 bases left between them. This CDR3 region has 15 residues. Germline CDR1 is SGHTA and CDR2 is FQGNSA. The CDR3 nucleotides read TGTGCCAGCAGACAAAAACTAGGGGGTAGCTACGAGCAGTACTTC. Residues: CASRQKLGGSYEQYF.

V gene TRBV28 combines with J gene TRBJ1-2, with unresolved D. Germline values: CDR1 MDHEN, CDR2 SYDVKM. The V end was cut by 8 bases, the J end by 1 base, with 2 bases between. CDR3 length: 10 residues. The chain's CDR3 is CASGNYGYTF. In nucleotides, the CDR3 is TGTGCCAGCGGTAACTATGGCTACACCTTC.

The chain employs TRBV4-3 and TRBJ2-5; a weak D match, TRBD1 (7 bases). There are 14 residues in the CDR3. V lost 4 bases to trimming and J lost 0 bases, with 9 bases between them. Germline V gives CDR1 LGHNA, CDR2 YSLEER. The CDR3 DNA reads TGCGCCAGCAGCCCAGGGGGGTACCAAGAGACCCAGTACTTC. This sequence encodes CASSPGGYQETQYF.

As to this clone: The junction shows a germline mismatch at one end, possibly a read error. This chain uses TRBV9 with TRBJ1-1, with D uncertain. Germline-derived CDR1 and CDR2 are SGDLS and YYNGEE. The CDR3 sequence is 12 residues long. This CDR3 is CASSPLKTEAFF. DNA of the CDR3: TGTGCCAGCAGCCCTCTGAAGACTGAAGCTTTCTTT.

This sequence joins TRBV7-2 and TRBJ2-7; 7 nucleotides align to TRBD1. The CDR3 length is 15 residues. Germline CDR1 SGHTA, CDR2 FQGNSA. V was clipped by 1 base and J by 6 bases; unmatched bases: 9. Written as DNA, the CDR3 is TGTGCCAGCAGCTTAGGAGGGGGCCGGTCCGGCGAGCAGTACTTC. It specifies CASSLGGGRSGEQYF.

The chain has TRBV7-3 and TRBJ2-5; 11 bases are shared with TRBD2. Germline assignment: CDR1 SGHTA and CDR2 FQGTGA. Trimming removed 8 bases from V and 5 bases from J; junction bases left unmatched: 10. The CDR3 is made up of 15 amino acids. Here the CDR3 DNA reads TGTGCCAGCGGCATTAGCGGGGGGGCCGGGGAGACCCAGTACTTC. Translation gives CASGISGGAGETQYF.

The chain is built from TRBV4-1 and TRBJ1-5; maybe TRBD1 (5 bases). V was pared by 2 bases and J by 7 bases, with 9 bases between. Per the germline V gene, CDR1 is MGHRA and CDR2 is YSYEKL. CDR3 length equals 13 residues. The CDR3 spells CASSQWGDQPQHF. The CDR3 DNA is TGCGCCAGCAGCCAATGGGGGGACCAGCCCCAGCATTTT.

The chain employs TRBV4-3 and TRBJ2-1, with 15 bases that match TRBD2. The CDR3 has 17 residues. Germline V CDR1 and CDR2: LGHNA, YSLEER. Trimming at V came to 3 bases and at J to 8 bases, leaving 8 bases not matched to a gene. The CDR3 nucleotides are TGCGCCAGCAGCCAGGGACTAGCGGGAGGCCTCTCCCATGAGCAGTTCTTC. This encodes CASSQGLAGGLSHEQFF.

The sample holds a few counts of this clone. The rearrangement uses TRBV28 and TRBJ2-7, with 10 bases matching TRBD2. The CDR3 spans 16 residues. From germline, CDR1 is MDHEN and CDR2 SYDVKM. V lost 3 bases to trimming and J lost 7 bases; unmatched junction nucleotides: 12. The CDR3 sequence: CASSFSYGLAEGEQYF. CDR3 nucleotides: TGTGCCAGCAGTTTCTCCTATGGACTAGCGGAGGGGGAGCAGTACTTC.

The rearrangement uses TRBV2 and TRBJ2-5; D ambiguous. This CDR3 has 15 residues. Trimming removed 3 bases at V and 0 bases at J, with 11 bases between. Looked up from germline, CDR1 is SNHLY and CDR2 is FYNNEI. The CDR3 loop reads CASSESSLNQETQYF. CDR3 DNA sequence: TGTGCCAGCAGTGAGTCTAGTCTCAACCAAGAGACCCAGTACTTC.

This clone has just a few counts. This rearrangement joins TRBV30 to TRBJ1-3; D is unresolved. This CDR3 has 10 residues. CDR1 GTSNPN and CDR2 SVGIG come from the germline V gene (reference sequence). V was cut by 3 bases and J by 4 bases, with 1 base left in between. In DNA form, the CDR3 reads TGTGCCTGGAGCGGAAACACCATATATTTT. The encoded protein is CAWSGNTIYF.

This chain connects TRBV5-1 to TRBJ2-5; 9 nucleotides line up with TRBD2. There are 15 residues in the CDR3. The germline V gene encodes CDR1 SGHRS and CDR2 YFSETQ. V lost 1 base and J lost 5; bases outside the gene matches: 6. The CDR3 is CASSLMAGGPETQYF. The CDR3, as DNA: TGCGCCAGCAGCTTGATGGCGGGGGGGCCCGAGACCCAGTACTTC. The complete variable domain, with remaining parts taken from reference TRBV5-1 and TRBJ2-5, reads KAGVTQTPRYLIKTRGQQVTLSCSPISGHRSVSWYQQTPGQGLQFLFEYFSETQRNKGNFPGRFSGRQFSNSRSEMNVSTLELGDSALYLCASSLMAGGPETQYFGPGTRLLVL.

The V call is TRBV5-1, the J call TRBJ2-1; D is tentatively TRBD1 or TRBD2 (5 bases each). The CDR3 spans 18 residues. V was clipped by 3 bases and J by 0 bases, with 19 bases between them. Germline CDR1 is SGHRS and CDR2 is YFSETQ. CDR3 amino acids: CASSYDETGTSSYNEQFF. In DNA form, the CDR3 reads TGCGCCAGCAGCTACGACGAGACCGGGACGTCCTCCTACAATGAGCAGTTCTTC.

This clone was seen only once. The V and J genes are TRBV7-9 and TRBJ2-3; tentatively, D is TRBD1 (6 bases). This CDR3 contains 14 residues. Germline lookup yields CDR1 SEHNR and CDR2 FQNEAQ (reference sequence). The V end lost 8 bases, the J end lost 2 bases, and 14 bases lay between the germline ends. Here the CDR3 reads CASGSDSITDTQYF. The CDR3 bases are TGTGCCAGCGGCTCGGACAGCATCACAGATACGCAGTATTTT.

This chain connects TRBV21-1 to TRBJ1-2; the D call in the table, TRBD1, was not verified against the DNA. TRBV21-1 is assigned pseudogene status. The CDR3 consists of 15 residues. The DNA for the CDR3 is TGTGCCAGCAGCAAGGGACAGGGGAGTAGCTATGGCTACACCTTC. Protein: CASSKGQGSSYGYTF.

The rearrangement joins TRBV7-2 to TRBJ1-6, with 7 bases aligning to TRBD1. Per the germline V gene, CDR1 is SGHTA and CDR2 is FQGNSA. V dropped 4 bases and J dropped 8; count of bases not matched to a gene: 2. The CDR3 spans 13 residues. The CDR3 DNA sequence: TGTGCCAGCAGCTCACAGGGGTATTCACCCCTCCACTTT. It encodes CASSSQGYSPLHF.

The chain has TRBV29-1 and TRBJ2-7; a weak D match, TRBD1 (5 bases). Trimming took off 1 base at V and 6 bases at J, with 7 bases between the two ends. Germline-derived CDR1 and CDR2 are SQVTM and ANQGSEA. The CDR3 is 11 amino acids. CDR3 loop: CSVEGGFEQYF. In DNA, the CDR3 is TGCAGCGTTGAAGGGGGCTTCGAGCAGTACTTC.

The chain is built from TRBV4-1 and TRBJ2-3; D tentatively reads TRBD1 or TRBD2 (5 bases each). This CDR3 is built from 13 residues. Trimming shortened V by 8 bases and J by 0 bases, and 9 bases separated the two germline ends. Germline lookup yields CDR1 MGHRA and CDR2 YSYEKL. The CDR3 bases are TGCGCCAGCGGGGGATCTAGCACAGATACGCAGTATTTT. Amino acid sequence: CASGGSSTDTQYF.

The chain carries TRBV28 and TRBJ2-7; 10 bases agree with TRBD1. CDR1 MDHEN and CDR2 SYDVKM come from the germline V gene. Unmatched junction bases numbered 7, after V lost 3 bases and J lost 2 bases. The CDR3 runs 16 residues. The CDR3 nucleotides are TGTGCCAGCAGTTTCGCCGGGACAGGGGTCCCCTACGAGCAGTACTTC. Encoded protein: CASSFAGTGVPYEQYF.

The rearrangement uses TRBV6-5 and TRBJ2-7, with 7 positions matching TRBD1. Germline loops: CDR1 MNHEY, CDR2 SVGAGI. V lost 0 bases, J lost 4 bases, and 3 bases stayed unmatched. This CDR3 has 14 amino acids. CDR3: CASSYSGQLYEQYF. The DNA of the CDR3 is TGTGCCAGCAGTTACTCGGGACAGCTTTACGAGCAGTACTTC.

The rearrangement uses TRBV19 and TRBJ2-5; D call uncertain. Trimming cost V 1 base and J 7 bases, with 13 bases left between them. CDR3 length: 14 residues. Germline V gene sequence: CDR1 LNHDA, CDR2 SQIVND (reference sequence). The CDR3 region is CASSIAQISRTQYF. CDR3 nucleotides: TGTGCCAGTAGTATAGCACAGATCTCACGGACCCAGTACTTC.

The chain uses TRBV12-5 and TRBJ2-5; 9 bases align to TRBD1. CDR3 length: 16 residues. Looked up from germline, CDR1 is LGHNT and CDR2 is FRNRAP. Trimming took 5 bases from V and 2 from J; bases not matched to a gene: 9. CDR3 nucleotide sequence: TGTGCTAGTGGTGCAACCGGGACAGGGTTTCAAGAGACCCAGTACTTC. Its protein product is CASGATGTGFQETQYF.